This T cell receptor beta chain derives from a study of blood T cell repertoires in COVID-19. Study-wide context: Italy, Spain and the United States were the sources of the convalescent and acute COVID-19 samples. PBMCs, B-cell-depleted T cells, or T cells provided the cDNA or gDNA that made up the material.

This clone was observed once. How the authors handled the data: Researchers report that nucleated cell counts were estimated from reference gene primer amplification. Measured with immunoSEQ multiplex PCR; TCRdb has only the in-frame clones, and not every one. The V and J calls and the clone size are those of that table, but D and trimming were determined from the DNA. The sample includes 120,000 or so clones, 70% to 80% seen only once; the top ten take just under 25%. From germline, CDR1 is MNHNY and CDR2 SVGAGI (reference sequence). The ends were cut back, 5 bases at V and 2 bases at J, with 19 bases in the middle. The CDR3 extends over 17 amino acids.

This receptor was identified in a human donor in a cohort sampled during active COVID-19. The sequenced material came from peripheral blood. The J gene is TRBJ1-3, the V gene TRBV6-6; D is unclear. CDR3 sequence (DNA): TGTGCCAGCAGTCGCAACCCGTCGATCTCGGCTGGAAACACCATATATTTT. This translates into CASSRNPSISAGNTIYF.